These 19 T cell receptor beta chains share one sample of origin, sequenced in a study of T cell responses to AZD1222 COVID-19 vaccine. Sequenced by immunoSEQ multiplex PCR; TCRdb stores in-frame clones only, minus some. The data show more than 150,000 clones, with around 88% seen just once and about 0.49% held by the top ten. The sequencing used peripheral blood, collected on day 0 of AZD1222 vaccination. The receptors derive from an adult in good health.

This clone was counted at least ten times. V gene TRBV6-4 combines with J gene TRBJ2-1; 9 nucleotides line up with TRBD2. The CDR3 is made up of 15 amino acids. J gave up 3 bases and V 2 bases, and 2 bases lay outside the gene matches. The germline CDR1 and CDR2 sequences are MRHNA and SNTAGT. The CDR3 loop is CASSDKAGGYNEQFF. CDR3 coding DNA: TGTGCCAGCAGTGACAAAGCGGGGGGCTACAATGAGCAGTTCTTC.

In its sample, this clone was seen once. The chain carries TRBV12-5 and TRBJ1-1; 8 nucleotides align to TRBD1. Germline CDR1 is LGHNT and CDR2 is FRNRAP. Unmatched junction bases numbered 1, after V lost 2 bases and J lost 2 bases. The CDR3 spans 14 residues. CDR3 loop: CASGLQGANTEAFF. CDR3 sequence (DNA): TGTGCTAGTGGTTTGCAGGGGGCTAACACTGAAGCTTTCTTT.

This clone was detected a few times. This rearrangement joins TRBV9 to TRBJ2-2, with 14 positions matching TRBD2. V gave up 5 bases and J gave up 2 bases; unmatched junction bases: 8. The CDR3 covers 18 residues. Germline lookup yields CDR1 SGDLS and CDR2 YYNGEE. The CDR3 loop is CASRAGGTSGGNTGELFF. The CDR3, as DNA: TGTGCCAGCAGAGCCGGTGGGACTAGCGGGGGAAACACCGGGGAGCTGTTTTTT.

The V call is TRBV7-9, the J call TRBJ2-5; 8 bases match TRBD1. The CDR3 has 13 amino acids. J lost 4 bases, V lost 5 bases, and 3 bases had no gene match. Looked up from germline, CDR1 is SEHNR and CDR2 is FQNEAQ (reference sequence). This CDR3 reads CASSGRGPETQYF. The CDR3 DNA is TGTGCCAGCAGCGGCAGGGGGCCAGAGACCCAGTACTTC.

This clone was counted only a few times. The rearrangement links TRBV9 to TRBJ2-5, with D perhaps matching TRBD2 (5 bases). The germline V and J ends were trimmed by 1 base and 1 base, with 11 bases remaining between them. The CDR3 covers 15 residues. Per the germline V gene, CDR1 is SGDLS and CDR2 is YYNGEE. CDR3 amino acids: CASSVRGSVQETQYF. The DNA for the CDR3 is TGTGCCAGCAGCGTAAGAGGGTCGGTCCAAGAGACCCAGTACTTC.

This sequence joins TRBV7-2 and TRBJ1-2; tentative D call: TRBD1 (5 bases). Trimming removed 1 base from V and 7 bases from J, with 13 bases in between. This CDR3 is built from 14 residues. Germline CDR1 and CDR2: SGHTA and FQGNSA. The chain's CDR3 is CASSLGREKGGYTF. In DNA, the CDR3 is TGTGCCAGCAGCTTAGGCAGGGAGAAAGGTGGCTACACCTTC.

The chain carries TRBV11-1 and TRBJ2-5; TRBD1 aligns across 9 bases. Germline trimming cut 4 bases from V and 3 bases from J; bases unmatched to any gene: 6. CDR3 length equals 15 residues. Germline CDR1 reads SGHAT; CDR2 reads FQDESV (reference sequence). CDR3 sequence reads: CASSSPGTGKETQYF. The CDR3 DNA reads TGTGCCAGCAGCTCTCCCGGGACAGGGAAAGAGACCCAGTACTTC.

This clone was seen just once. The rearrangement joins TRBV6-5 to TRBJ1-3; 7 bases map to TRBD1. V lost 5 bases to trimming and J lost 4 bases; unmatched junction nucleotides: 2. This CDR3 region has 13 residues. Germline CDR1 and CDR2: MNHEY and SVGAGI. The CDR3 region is CASSQDRGNTIYF. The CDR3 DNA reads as TGTGCCAGCAGTCAGGACAGGGGAAACACCATATATTTT.

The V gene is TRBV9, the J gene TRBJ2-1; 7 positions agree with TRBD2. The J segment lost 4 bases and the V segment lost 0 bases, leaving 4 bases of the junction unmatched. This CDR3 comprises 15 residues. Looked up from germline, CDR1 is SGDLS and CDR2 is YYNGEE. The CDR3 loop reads CASSVASGAYNEQFF. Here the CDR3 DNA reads TGTGCCAGCAGCGTAGCGAGCGGGGCTTACAATGAGCAGTTCTTC.

The CDR3 here is CASSYSGLQGPAKNIQYF. The DNA of the CDR3 is TGTGCCAGCAGTTACTCGGGGCTACAGGGCCCAGCCAAAAACATTCAGTACTTC. J is TRBJ2-4 and V is TRBV6-2 or TRBV6-3; perhaps TRBD1 as D (6 bases). The CDR3 runs to 18 residues. V gave up 0 bases and J gave up 0 bases, with 15 bases separating them. The V gene's germline CDR1 is MNHEY and CDR2 SVGEGT.

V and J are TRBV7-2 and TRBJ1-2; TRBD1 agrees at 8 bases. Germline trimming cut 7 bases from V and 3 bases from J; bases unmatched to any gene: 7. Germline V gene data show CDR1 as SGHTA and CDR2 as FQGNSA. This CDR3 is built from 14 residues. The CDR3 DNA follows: TGTGCCAGCAATAGGGACAGGAAGGACTATGGCTACACCTTC. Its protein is CASNRDRKDYGYTF.

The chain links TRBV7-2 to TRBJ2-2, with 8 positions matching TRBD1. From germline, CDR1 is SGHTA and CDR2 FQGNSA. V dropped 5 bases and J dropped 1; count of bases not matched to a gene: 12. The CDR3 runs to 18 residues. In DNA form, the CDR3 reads TGTGCCAGCAGCCCTTCCCTCGGACAGGGTATGAACACCGGGGAGCTGTTTTTT. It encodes CASSPSLGQGMNTGELFF.

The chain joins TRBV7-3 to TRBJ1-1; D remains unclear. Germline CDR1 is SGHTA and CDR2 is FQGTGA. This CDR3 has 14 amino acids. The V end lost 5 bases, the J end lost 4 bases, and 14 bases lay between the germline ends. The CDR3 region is CASSADRLGTEAFF. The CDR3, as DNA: TGTGCCAGCAGCGCGGACCGACTGGGCACTGAAGCTTTCTTT.

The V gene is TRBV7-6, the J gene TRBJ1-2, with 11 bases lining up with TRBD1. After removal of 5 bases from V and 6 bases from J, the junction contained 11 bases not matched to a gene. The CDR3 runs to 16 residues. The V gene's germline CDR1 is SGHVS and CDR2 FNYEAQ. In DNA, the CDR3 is TGTGCCAGCAGCAAAAGCACCGGGACAGGGGGACATGGCTACACCTTC. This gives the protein CASSKSTGTGGHGYTF.

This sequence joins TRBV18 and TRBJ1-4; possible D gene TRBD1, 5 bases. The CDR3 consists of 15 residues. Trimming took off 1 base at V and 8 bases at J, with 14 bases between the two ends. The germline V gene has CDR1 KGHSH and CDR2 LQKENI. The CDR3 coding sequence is TGTGCCAGCTCACCACGGGGGGACCCCACCGAAAAACTGTTTTTT. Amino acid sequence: CASSPRGDPTEKLFF.

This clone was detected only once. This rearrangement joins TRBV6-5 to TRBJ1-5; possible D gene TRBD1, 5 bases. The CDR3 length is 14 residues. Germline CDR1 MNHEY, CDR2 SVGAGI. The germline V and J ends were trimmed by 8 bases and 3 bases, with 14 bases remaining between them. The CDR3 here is CASSKDSFNQPQHF. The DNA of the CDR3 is TGTGCCAGCTCTAAAGACAGCTTCAATCAGCCCCAGCATTTT.

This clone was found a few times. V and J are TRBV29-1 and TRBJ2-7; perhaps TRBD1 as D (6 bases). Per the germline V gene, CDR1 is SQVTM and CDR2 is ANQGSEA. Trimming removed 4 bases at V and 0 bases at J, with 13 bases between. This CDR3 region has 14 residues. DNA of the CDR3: TGCAGCGTTGTGCTTCGACAGGACTCCTACGAGCAGTACTTC. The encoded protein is CSVVLRQDSYEQYF.

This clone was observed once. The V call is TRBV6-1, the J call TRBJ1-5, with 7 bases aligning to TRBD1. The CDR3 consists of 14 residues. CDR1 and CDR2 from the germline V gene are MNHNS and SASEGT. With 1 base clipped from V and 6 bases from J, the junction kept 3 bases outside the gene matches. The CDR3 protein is CASSEGRGRQPQHF. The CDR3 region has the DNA TGTGCCAGCAGTGAAGGAAGGGGGCGTCAGCCCCAGCATTTT.

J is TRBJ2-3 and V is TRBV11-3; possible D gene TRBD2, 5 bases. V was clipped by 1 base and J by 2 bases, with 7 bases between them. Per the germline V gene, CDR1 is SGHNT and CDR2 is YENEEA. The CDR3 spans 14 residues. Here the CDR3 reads CASSLGAVTDTQYF. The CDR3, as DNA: TGTGCCAGCAGCTTAGGAGCGGTCACAGATACGCAGTATTTT.